This T cell receptor (beta chain) comes out of a study of T cell responses to AZD1222 COVID-19 vaccine. Germline CDR1 reads KGHSH; CDR2 reads LQKENI. The CDR3 length is 15 residues. Trimming at V came to 3 bases and at J to 5 bases, leaving 4 bases not matched to a gene. Study-wide points: AZD1222 recipients seropositive at baseline numbered only five or six. There were mostly white British donors and more females than males, and clonal diversity was possibly underestimated.

In regard to this clone: Its antigen is not known.

Assay used: immunoSEQ multiplex PCR; TCRdb lists only in-frame clones, some missing. The table includes 95,000 or so clones, roughly nine tenths detected once. This TCR was sampled from an adult in good health. Sequencing was performed on peripheral blood, taken on day 0 of AZD1222 vaccination. The rearrangement uses TRBV18 and TRBJ1-1; TRBD1 agrees at 12 bases. CDR3 coding DNA: TGTGCCAGCTCACCCGGGACAGGGGGCAGGACTGAAGCTTTCTTT. It translates to CASSPGTGGRTEAFF.